The next 30 T cell receptor beta chains were all read from a single sample in a study of control samples from healthy donors and cancer patients. Data came from immunoSEQ multiplex PCR; TCRdb stores just in-frame clones and leaves some out. The sample yields about 110,000 clones, 70% to 85% seen once. The sequenced sample was blood. The receptors stem from a man between 18 and 35 years old in good health.

The V call is TRBV7-9, the J call TRBJ1-6; 7 bases are a match to TRBD1. The V and J ends lost 8 bases and 7 bases, in that order; junction bases with no gene match: 2. CDR1 is SEHNR, CDR2 FQNEAQ, per germline (reference sequence). There are 12 residues in the CDR3. The CDR3 DNA sequence: TGTGCCAGCTCAGGGGGAAATTCACCCCTCCACTTT. It encodes CASSGGNSPLHF.

The chain joins TRBV6-2 or TRBV6-3 to TRBJ2-5, with 11 bases matching TRBD1. Trimming took 5 bases from V and 5 from J; bases not matched to a gene: 7. The CDR3 has 15 amino acids. The germline V gene encodes CDR1 MNHEY and CDR2 SVGEGT. This CDR3 reads CASSGGQGAVETQYF. The CDR3 DNA sequence: TGTGCCAGCAGTGGTGGACAGGGGGCTGTGGAGACCCAGTACTTC.

The chain carries TRBV6-1 and TRBJ2-3, with TRBD1 identical over 9 bases. Looked up from germline, CDR1 is MNHNS and CDR2 is SASEGT. V was clipped by 4 bases and J by 5 bases; unmatched bases: 10. This CDR3 has 16 amino acids. This chain's CDR3 is CASSARDRVHQDTQYF. CDR3 nucleotide sequence: TGTGCCAGCAGTGCCCGGGACAGGGTCCATCAAGATACGCAGTATTTT.

This clone has just a few counts. The chain carries TRBV6-5 and TRBJ1-2; no clear D gene. Between the trimmed V and J ends, which lost 7 bases and 1 base, there was a span of 13 bases. This CDR3 spans 14 amino acids. Germline V gene sequence: CDR1 MNHEY, CDR2 SVGAGI. The chain's CDR3 is CASKEGIYNYGYTF. The CDR3 nucleotides read TGTGCCAGCAAGGAGGGAATCTATAACTATGGCTACACCTTC.

V usage is TRBV11-2 and J usage is TRBJ2-2; D not resolved. Germline assignment: CDR1 SGHAT and CDR2 FQNNGV. The CDR3 has 14 amino acids. The V end was cut by 6 bases, the J end by 2 bases, with 10 bases between. CDR3 nucleotides: TGTGCCAGCAGTCAAGCCTATAACACCGGGGAGCTGTTTTTT. It translates to CASSQAYNTGELFF.

V is TRBV3-1 (or the pseudogene TRBV3-2) and J is TRBJ2-3; D tentatively reads TRBD1 or TRBD2 (7 bases each). The ends were cut back, 4 bases at V and 3 bases at J, with 14 bases in the middle. Looked up from germline, CDR1 is LGHDT and CDR2 is YNNKEL (reference sequence). The CDR3 has 15 residues. The CDR3 sequence is CASSPRQGGTDTQYF. As DNA, the CDR3 is TGTGCCAGCAGCCCGCGACAGGGAGGGACAGATACGCAGTATTTT.

This sequence joins TRBV12-3 or TRBV12-4 and TRBJ2-7; D gene uncertain. The CDR3 covers 13 residues. V was pared by 4 bases and J by 2 bases, with 9 bases between. The CDR3 protein is CASSSGWAYEQYF. The CDR3 DNA reads TGTGCCAGCAGTTCCGGGTGGGCCTACGAGCAGTACTTC.

The rearrangement joins TRBV9 to TRBJ2-5, with 11 nucleotides matching TRBD1. Germline CDR1 is SGDLS and CDR2 is YYNGEE. The V gene end was trimmed by 0 bases and the J gene end by 5 bases; junction bases not matched to a gene: 12. The length of the CDR3 is 18 residues. CDR3 amino acids: CASSVEDRGLLYGETQYF. The CDR3 DNA is TGTGCCAGCAGCGTAGAGGACAGGGGGCTACTCTATGGGGAGACCCAGTACTTC.

This clone has more than one count but fewer than ten. The chain combines TRBV6-1 with TRBJ2-7; possible D gene TRBD1, 6 bases. Trimming cost V 0 bases and J 5 bases, with 11 bases left between them. The CDR3 runs 14 residues. Germline V CDR1 and CDR2: MNHNS, SASEGT. CDR3 region: CASSEAPPGDEQYV. CDR3 bases: TGTGCCAGCAGTGAAGCCCCCCCAGGGGACGAGCAGTACGTC.

The CDR3 nucleotides are TGTGCCTGGAGTTGGGGACGCGGGAACTATGGCTACACCTTC. It encodes CAWSWGRGNYGYTF. The chain combines TRBV30 with TRBJ1-2; D might be TRBD1 (5 bases). V was pared by 2 bases and J by 2 bases, with 12 bases between. Germline assignment: CDR1 GTSNPN and CDR2 SVGIG (reference sequence). The CDR3 has 14 amino acids. Supplemented by reference TRBV30 and TRBJ1-2, the full variable domain reads SQTIHQWPATLVQPVGSPLSLECTVEGTSNPNLYWYRQAAGRGLQLLFYSVGIGQISSEVPQNLSASRPQDRQFILSSKKLLLSDSGFYLCAWSWGRGNYGYTFGSGTRLTVV.

V is TRBV9 and J is TRBJ1-6, with D perhaps TRBD1 (5 bases). The CDR3 has 15 amino acids. Trimming took off 2 bases at V and 7 bases at J, with 13 bases between the two ends. Germline V gene data show CDR1 as SGDLS and CDR2 as YYNGEE. As DNA, the CDR3 is TGTGCCAGCAGCGTCCTCCGGGACTCGAATTCACCCCTCCACTTT. Translated: CASSVLRDSNSPLHF.

CDR3 residues: CASSIGVGNTEAFF. The CDR3 DNA is TGTGCCAGTAGTATAGGGGTCGGGAACACTGAAGCTTTCTTT. J is TRBJ1-1 and V is TRBV19; D is uncertain. V was trimmed by 1 base and J by 1 base, leaving 7 bases between them. CDR1 is LNHDA, CDR2 SQIVND, per germline (reference sequence). CDR3 length: 14 amino acids.

The rearrangement joins TRBV30 to TRBJ1-1, with D hard to call. The CDR3 runs 12 residues. CDR1 and CDR2 (germline): GTSNPN, SVGIG (reference sequence). Trimming stripped 4 bases from V and 5 bases from J, with 11 bases between. CDR3 loop: CAWTRTGTEAFF. The CDR3 DNA is TGTGCCTGGACTAGGACGGGGACTGAAGCTTTCTTT.

The chain joins TRBV27 to TRBJ1-4; perhaps TRBD1 as D (6 bases). The V gene lost 6 bases and the J gene lost 2 bases, with 22 bases spanning the gap. CDR1 is MNHEY and CDR2 is SMNVEV in the germline V gene (reference sequence). The CDR3 is 18 amino acids. The chain's CDR3 is CASRTGTSYGGTNEKLFF. In nucleotides, the CDR3 is TGTGCCAGCAGGACCGGGACAAGCTATGGGGGGACTAATGAAAAACTGTTTTTT.

V and J are TRBV2 and TRBJ1-2; D unresolved. Deletions cut 10 bases from V and 8 bases from J, with 20 bases between. The CDR3 is made up of 13 amino acids. The germline V gene encodes CDR1 SNHLY and CDR2 FYNNEI. CDR3 in amino acids: CATSNAIRGGYTF. In DNA, the CDR3 is TGTGCCACCTCAAATGCCATCCGCGGGGGCTACACCTTC.

Concerning this clone: The junction departs from germline at one end; a sequencing error may be responsible. V and J are TRBV24-1 and TRBJ1-1; D is unresolved. The CDR3 is made up of 13 amino acids. Germline V CDR1 and CDR2: KGHDR, SFDVKD. The CDR3 region is CATSDPTSDDCIF. For the CDR3, the DNA is TGTGCCACCAGTGACCCGACCTCTGACGATTGTATCTTT.

This clone has just one count. V and J are TRBV4-1 and TRBJ2-2, with D perhaps matching TRBD1 or TRBD2 (7 bases each). This CDR3 is 20 amino acids long. The germline V and J ends were trimmed by 0 bases and 3 bases, with 23 bases remaining between them. Germline assignment: CDR1 MGHRA and CDR2 YSYEKL. The CDR3 loop reads CASSQEKKTGTTVDTGELFF. Written as DNA, the CDR3 is TGCGCCAGCAGCCAAGAGAAGAAGACAGGGACTACAGTGGACACCGGGGAGCTGTTTTTT.

The gene calls are TRBV10-2 and TRBJ1-5; D gene uncertain. V was trimmed by 2 bases and J by 7 bases, leaving 9 bases between them. CDR1 is WSHSY and CDR2 is SAAADI in the germline V gene. This CDR3 comprises 13 residues. The CDR3 DNA is TGCGCCAGCAGTGAGGGTATAAAGCAGCCCCAGCATTTT. Protein: CASSEGIKQPQHF.

The chain uses TRBV24-1 and TRBJ2-1; perhaps TRBD2 as D (6 bases). CDR3 length: 13 residues. Germline CDR1 reads KGHDR; CDR2 reads SFDVKD. Trimming cost V 1 base and J 9 bases, with 9 bases left between them. CDR3 sequence (DNA): TGTGCCACCAGTGATTTATGGCGGGGTGAGCAGTTCTTC. Translation: CATSDLWRGEQFF.

The rearrangement uses TRBV5-6 and TRBJ2-7; TRBD1 aligns across 9 bases. CDR3 length equals 15 residues. Trimming cost V 0 bases and J 5 bases; bases outside gene matches: 6. Germline lookup yields CDR1 SGHDT and CDR2 YYEEEE. CDR3 DNA: TGTGCCAGCAGCTTGGTCCGGGACAGGGATGACGAGCAGTACTTC. It yields the protein CASSLVRDRDDEQYF.

The genes are TRBV25-1 and TRBJ1-4; 7 nucleotides agree with TRBD1. V shed 4 bases and J 13 bases; nucleotides not matched to a gene: 6. The CDR3 spans 12 residues. The germline CDR1 and CDR2 sequences are MGHDK and SYGVNS. CDR3 nucleotides: TGTGCCAGCAGTGGGGACAGCCTCATACTGTTTTTT. As protein: CASSGDSLILFF.

The chain couples TRBV11-2 to TRBJ2-5; 11 positions match TRBD2. Losses at the gene ends were 4 bases for V and 5 bases for J; bases not matched to a gene: 6. The CDR3 totals 15 residues. Germline V gives CDR1 SGHAT, CDR2 FQNNGV. In nucleotides, the CDR3 is TGTGCCAGCAGCTCCGGGACTAGCGGACTTGAGACCCAGTACTTC. Its translation: CASSSGTSGLETQYF.

The chain uses TRBV3-1 (or the pseudogene TRBV3-2) and TRBJ1-3; a weak D match, TRBD1 (5 bases). This CDR3 region has 14 residues. The germline V gene has CDR1 LGHDT and CDR2 YNNKEL (reference sequence). The V gene lost 2 bases and the J gene lost 2 bases, with 7 bases spanning the gap. CDR3 in DNA: TGTGCCAGCAGCCAATGGGGACCTGGAAACACCATATATTTT. Translated, it gives CASSQWGPGNTIYF.

The chain uses TRBV9 and TRBJ2-1, with D perhaps TRBD1 or TRBD2 (5 bases each). This CDR3 is built from 15 residues. The germline gives CDR1 SGDLS, CDR2 YYNGEE. Trimming removed 5 bases from V and 1 base from J, with 13 bases in between. CDR3 protein: CASSPMWGSYNEQFF. In nucleotides, the CDR3 is TGTGCCAGCAGTCCCATGTGGGGGTCCTACAATGAGCAGTTCTTC.

The rearrangement links TRBV5-1 to TRBJ2-7; TRBD1 agrees at 8 bases. The CDR3 has 14 amino acids. V dropped 3 bases and J dropped 8; count of bases not matched to a gene: 10. CDR1 SGHRS and CDR2 YFSETQ come from the germline V gene. The CDR3 nucleotides are TGCGCCAGCAGCTCCTCGGGGACAGGTGGTCAGCAGTACGTC. Its protein is CASSSSGTGGQQYV.

V and J are TRBV2 and TRBJ1-5, with a weak D call TRBD1 (6 bases). Germline loops: CDR1 SNHLY, CDR2 FYNNEI. Trimming pared 10 bases from V and 3 bases from J, leaving 13 bases between. The CDR3 has 13 residues. In DNA, the CDR3 is TGTGCCACACAGGGAGAAAACAATCAGCCCCAGCATTTT. Translating gives CATQGENNQPQHF.

This clone was seen ten or more times. This chain connects TRBV28 to TRBJ2-7, with D perhaps TRBD1 or TRBD2 (5 bases each). The CDR3 runs 11 residues. The germline CDR1 and CDR2 sequences are MDHEN and SYDVKM. Trimming removed 4 bases from V and 6 bases from J, with 7 bases in between. The CDR3 nucleotides read TGTGCCAGCAGTTCGGGACGCGAGCAGTACTTC. It codes for CASSSGREQYF.

The chain combines TRBV25-1 with TRBJ2-3; the D gene is possibly TRBD1 (6 bases). CDR3 size: 18 residues. CDR1 MGHDK and CDR2 SYGVNS come from the germline V gene. V lost 1 base, J lost 0 bases, and 17 bases lay in between. The CDR3 region is CASSESNPPGDSTDTQYF. CDR3 nucleotides: TGTGCCAGCAGTGAATCCAACCCCCCAGGGGATAGCACAGATACGCAGTATTTT.

The genes are TRBV4-1 and TRBJ1-4, with 9 bases matching TRBD1. The CDR3 runs 15 residues. Germline lookup yields CDR1 MGHRA and CDR2 YSYEKL. The junction had 7 bases not matched to a gene; V was cut back by 3 bases and J by 8 bases. CDR3 region: CASSHAGTGKEKLFF. The CDR3 DNA sequence: TGCGCCAGCAGCCATGCCGGGACAGGGAAGGAAAAACTGTTTTTT.

A single count supports this clone. The V and J genes are TRBV7-9 and TRBJ2-3, with D perhaps matching TRBD1 or TRBD2 (6 bases each). V was cut by 0 bases and J by 0 bases, with 13 bases left in between. The CDR3 consists of 17 residues. Germline values: CDR1 SEHNR, CDR2 FQNEAQ (reference sequence). CDR3 loop: CASSLALGGLSTDTQYF. For the CDR3, the DNA is TGTGCCAGCAGCTTAGCGCTGGGGGGCTTAAGCACAGATACGCAGTATTTT.